The rows below give T cell receptor beta chains drawn from one sample of a study of T cell responses to AZD1222 COVID-19 vaccine. This table comes from immunoSEQ multiplex PCR, and its TCRdb copy is limited to in-frame clones, with some not included. The sample lists 150,000 to 200,000 clones; just over 90% were seen once. Sequenced here: peripheral blood, sampled 28 days after the second AZD1222 dose. The receptors come from an adult who received the AZD1222 COVID-19 vaccine. Each CDR3 is given with its conserved first and last residue. Fields, in order: J gene, clone size, V gene, D gene, CDR3 DNA, CDR3 protein. D genes are given only for firm matches. Not all rows give a size; the values are once, few, many and, for expanded clones, a class.

TRBJ2-3 NA TRBV27 NA TGTGCCAGCAGTGTCCGGACAGCGACAGATACGCAGTATTTT CASSVRTATDTQYF
TRBJ2-7 NA TRBV7-2 NA TGTGCCAGCAGCCTGGGGGGGGCGCGCTCCTACGAGCAGTACTTC CASSLGGARSYEQYF
TRBJ1-4 NA TRBV29-1 NA TGCAGCGTTGAAGAGGACAGCCTTAATGAAAAACTGTTTTTT CSVEEDSLNEKLFF
TRBJ2-5 few TRBV3-1/TRBV3-2 TRBD2 TGTGCCAGCAGCCAAGAGGGACTAGGGCAAGAGACCCAGTACTTC CASSQEGLGQETQYF
TRBJ2-7 NA TRBV7-9 NA TGTGCCAGCAGCTTAAGGGGTATCGGGGCCGGTGCTGGTAACGAGCAGTACTTC CASSLRGIGAGAGNEQYF
TRBJ2-7 NA TRBV7-2 TRBD2 TGTGCCAGCAGCTTAGGGGCTAGCGGGGACTACCTCGAGCAGTACTTC CASSLGASGDYLEQYF
TRBJ2-7 NA TRBV19 NA TGTGCCAGTAGTCCGCTAGGGGGGCTTAGCTCCTACGAGCAGTACTTC CASSPLGGLSSYEQYF
TRBJ2-1 NA TRBV15 TRBD1 TGTGCCACCAGCAGAGCAGGACAGGGGGCGTCGGGTGAGCAGTTCTTC CATSRAGQGASGEQFF
TRBJ2-5 NA TRBV18 NA TGTGCCAGCTCACCACCGACAGGTCAAGAGACCCAGTACTTC CASSPPTGQETQYF
TRBJ1-6 many TRBV27 NA TGTGCCAGCAGTCCCAGGGGCCTCTTTTCGCCCCTCCACTTT CASSPRGLFSPLHF
TRBJ2-3 NA TRBV6-5 NA TGTGCCAGCAAGCCCCATGGTACAGATACGCAGTATTTT CASKPHGTDTQYF
TRBJ2-7 NA TRBV19 NA TGTGCCAGTAGTATCCAGTGGGGCTCCTACGAGCAGTACTTC CASSIQWGSYEQYF
TRBJ2-4 NA TRBV19 TRBD2 TGTGCCAGTAGTCCCAGCGGGGGCATAGCCAAAAACATTCAGTACTTC CASSPSGGIAKNIQYF
TRBJ2-2 NA TRBV9 NA TGTGCCAGCAGCGTCCGGGGAGTGGGCACCGGGGAGCTGTTTTTT CASSVRGVGTGELFF
TRBJ1-2 NA TRBV2 NA TGTGCCAGCAGTGAAAATGGGGCCAGGTATGGCTACACCTTC CASSENGARYGYTF
TRBJ2-4 NA TRBV19 NA TGTGCCAGTAGTATAGCCACAGGGTCAGAAAACATTCAGTACTTC CASSIATGSENIQYF
TRBJ2-1 NA TRBV5-8 NA TGTGCCAGCAGCTTGGGGGGGTCCCGCAATGAGCAGTTCTTC CASSLGGSRNEQFF
TRBJ1-2 NA TRBV4-2 NA TGTGCCAGCAGCCAAGATATCGGGAGAGGGCGCGGCTACACCTTC CASSQDIGRGRGYTF
TRBJ1-2 NA TRBV6-5 NA TGTGCCAGCAGTCCGTCCGGGACTCCCTCTTGGACCTTC CASSPSGTPSWTF
TRBJ1-1 NA TRBV15 NA TGTGCCACCAGCAGAGGCGGGAACACTGAAGCTTTCTTT CATSRGGNTEAFF
TRBJ2-2 few TRBV2 TRBD1 TGTGCCAGCAGTGGACAGGGCGCGAACACCGGGGAGCTGTTTTTT CASSGQGANTGELFF
TRBJ2-1 once TRBV19 NA TGTGCCAGTAGTCCTGACTTAGGCTCTGGTTTGTATGAGCAGTTCTTC CASSPDLGSGLYEQFF
TRBJ1-2 once TRBV7-9 TRBD1 TGTGCCAGCAGCCTGGGACAGGTGGGGAACTCCTTC CASSLGQVGNSF
TRBJ1-6 NA TRBV5-5 TRBD1 TGTGCCAGCAGCTTTAGACAGGGTAATTCACCCCTCCACTTT CASSFRQGNSPLHF
TRBJ2-3 NA TRBV2 TRBD2 TGTGCCAGCAGAACACTAGCGGGGAGGGTAGATACGCAGTATTTT CASRTLAGRVDTQYF
TRBJ2-5 NA TRBV6-5 TRBD2 TGTGCCAGCAGATCCCCGGGAGGAGAAGAGACCCAGTACTTC CASRSPGGEETQYF
TRBJ1-1 NA TRBV7-8 TRBD1 TGTGCCAGCAGCCTCAAATGGGCGGGATCGGGACAGGCTGGCACTGAAGCTTTCTTT CASSLKWAGSGQAGTEAFF
TRBJ1-2 NA TRBV19 NA TGTGCCAGTAGTATAGGCGGGCCTGGTGACTATGGCTACACCTTC CASSIGGPGDYGYTF
TRBJ1-1 NA TRBV6-6 NA TGTGCCAGCAGTTACGCCCGGGTCCCTGAAGCTTTCTTT CASSYARVPEAFF
TRBJ1-2 NA TRBV28 NA TGTGCCAGCAGTGCCACGGGGGAGGGCTACACCTTC CASSATGEGYTF
TRBJ2-2 NA TRBV6-2/TRBV6-3 NA TGTGCCAGCAGTCGGGGGGGACAGTCCCGGAGCGGGGAGCTGTTTTTT CASSRGGQSRSGELFF
TRBJ1-1 few TRBV19 NA TGTGCCACTCACCGCGGGAACACTGAAGCTTTCTTT CATHRGNTEAFF
TRBJ1-4 few TRBV18 TRBD1 TGTGCCAGCTCACCGGGACAGGGGGTTAATGAAAAACTGTTTTTT CASSPGQGVNEKLFF
TRBJ2-3 NA TRBV5-1 NA TGCGCCAGCAGCTTTTACACCCCCCAACGTAGAGATACGCAGTATTTT CASSFYTPQRRDTQYF
TRBJ1-4 NA TRBV24-1 NA TGTGCCACCAGCCTATATGAAAAACTGTTTTTT CATSLYEKLFF
TRBJ2-7 NA TRBV19 NA TGTGCCAGTAGTATAGCTGGGGCCTCCTACGAGCAGTACTTC CASSIAGASYEQYF
TRBJ2-1 NA TRBV30 NA TGTGCCTGGAGTTATCACTTGGTCAACAATGAGCAGTTCTTC CAWSYHLVNNEQFF
TRBJ1-3 NA TRBV21-1 NA TGTGCCAGCAGCAAATGGCCGGGACAGGGGGCTTCTGGAAACACCATATATTTT CASSKWPGQGASGNTIYF
TRBJ1-6 NA TRBV3-1/TRBV3-2 NA TGTGCCAGCAGCCGAGCCCCAGGGGTGAGATCACCCCTCCACTTT CASSRAPGVRSPLHF
TRBJ1-4 NA TRBV29-1 NA TGCAGCGTTCAATGGACAGCAACTAATGAAAAACTGTTTTTT CSVQWTATNEKLFF
TRBJ1-4 NA TRBV5-8 NA TGTGCCAGCAGCCCGGCGGTAGGCCTGGCAACTAATGAAAAACTGTTTTTT CASSPAVGLATNEKLFF
TRBJ1-4 NA TRBV19 TRBD1 TGTGCCAGTAGTTTAACAGGGGGCGTCGTGGAAAAACTGTTTTTT CASSLTGGVVEKLFF
TRBJ2-5 once TRBV18 NA TGTGCCAGCTCACTTGGACAGATCCAAGAGACCCAGTACTTC CASSLGQIQETQYF
TRBJ1-2 NA TRBV7-2 NA TGTGCCAGCAGCCGAAGGGGGGCCTATGGCTACACCTTC CASSRRGAYGYTF
TRBJ1-1 NA TRBV5-5 TRBD1 TGTGCCAGCAGCTTGAGAGGCAGGGGGCCATGGGACACTGAAGCTTTCTTT CASSLRGRGPWDTEAFF
TRBJ2-2 NA TRBV4-1 NA TGCGCCAGCAGCCAACAAGGAATCACCGGGGAGCTGTTTTTT CASSQQGITGELFF
TRBJ1-1 NA TRBV29-1 NA TGCAGCGTTGGGGTTTCTGAGGGCACTGAAGCTTTCTTT CSVGVSEGTEAFF
TRBJ1-2 NA TRBV3-1/TRBV3-2 NA TGTGCCAGCAGCCGTTTAGAACAGTCACCCTTGCTTGACTATGGCTACACCTTC CASSRLEQSPLLDYGYTF
TRBJ2-3 few TRBV11-1 TRBD2 TGTGCCAGCAGCTTGGCGGGGGGGGACTGGGATACGCAGTATTTT CASSLAGGDWDTQYF
TRBJ2-1 NA TRBV11-2 NA TGTGCCAGCAGCTTAGTGGCGTCGAGCTCCTACAATGAGCAGTTCTTC CASSLVASSSYNEQFF
TRBJ1-6 NA TRBV27 TRBD1 TGTGCCAGCAGTATGACAGGGGGTATTAGGTCACCCCTCCACTTT CASSMTGGIRSPLHF
TRBJ1-1 NA TRBV4-1 NA TGCGCCAGCAGCCCCGACAGGTCGACAGCAGGGCGCCGGTTAGCTTTCTTT CASSPDRSTAGRRLAFF
TRBJ2-3 NA TRBV7-8 NA TGTGCCAGCAGCTTATTCGCGACTAGCACAGATACGCAGTATTTT CASSLFATSTDTQYF